This T cell receptor (beta chain) was sequenced during a study of siplizumab effects on memory and regulatory T cells. Points from the study as a whole: Mapping to unstimulated subsets was achieved for only a minor fraction of alloreactive clones.

The table came from immunoSEQ multiplex PCR; TCRdb's copy has only in-frame clones and leaves some out. This sample has about 52,000 clones, with under 98% found just once. Unstimulated naive, memory, effector memory and TEMRA subsets from three donor pairs have been sequenced, the authors report. For this clone: The antigen is not known.

The V gene lost 6 bases and the J gene lost 4 bases, with 8 bases spanning the gap. This CDR3 is built from 12 residues. Germline V gene sequence: CDR1 MNHEY, CDR2 SVGAGI. This chain uses TRBV6-5 with TRBJ2-3, with D maybe TRBD2 (6 bases). The TCR was taken from a human donor in good health. The sample taken for sequencing was naive CD4+ T cells sorted from blood. CDR3 residues: CASSRDSDTQYF. The DNA for the CDR3 is TGTGCCAGCAGCAGGGACTCAGATACGCAGTATTTT.